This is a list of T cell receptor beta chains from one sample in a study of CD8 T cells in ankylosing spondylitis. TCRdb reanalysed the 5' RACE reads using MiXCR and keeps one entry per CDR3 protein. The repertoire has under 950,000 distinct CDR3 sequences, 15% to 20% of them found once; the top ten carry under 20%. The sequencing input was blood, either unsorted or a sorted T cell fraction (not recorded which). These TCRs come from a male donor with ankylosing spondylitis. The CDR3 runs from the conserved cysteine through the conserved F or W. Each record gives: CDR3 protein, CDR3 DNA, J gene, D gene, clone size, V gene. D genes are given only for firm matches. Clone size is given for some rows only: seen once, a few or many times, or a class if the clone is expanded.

CDR3aa: CASSFLAAAGGYTF; CDR3nt: TGTGCCAGCAGTTTCCTGGCGGCGGCTGGTGGCTACACCTTC; j_gene: TRBJ1-2; d_gene: NA; abundance: many; v_gene: TRBV27
CDR3aa: CASRKGGRGLDNEQFF; CDR3nt: TGCGCCAGCAGGAAGGGGGGCAGGGGGCTTGATAATGAGCAGTTCTTC; j_gene: TRBJ2-1; d_gene: TRBD1; abundance: NA; v_gene: TRBV5-1
CDR3aa: CASSYQEELFF; CDR3nt: TGTGCCAGCAGCTACCAAGAGGAACTGTTTTTT; j_gene: TRBJ1-4; d_gene: NA; abundance: few; v_gene: TRBV6-6
CDR3aa: CASSVGQGGTEAFF; CDR3nt: TGTGCCAGCAGCGTCGGACAGGGAGGCACTGAAGCTTTCTTT; j_gene: TRBJ1-1; d_gene: TRBD1; abundance: NA; v_gene: TRBV9
CDR3aa: CASSLPAEGNEQFF; CDR3nt: TGTGCCAGCAGCTTGCCCGCCGAGGGGAATGAGCAGTTCTTC; j_gene: TRBJ2-1; d_gene: NA; abundance: once; v_gene: TRBV7-9
CDR3aa: CASSPFGSNQPQHF; CDR3nt: TGTGCCAGCAGCCCGTTTGGGAGCAATCAGCCCCAGCATTTT; j_gene: TRBJ1-5; d_gene: NA; abundance: NA; v_gene: TRBV12-3/TRBV12-4
CDR3aa: CASSQEAPGGTEAFF; CDR3nt: TGTGCCAGCAGCCAAGAGGCGCCAGGGGGAACTGAAGCTTTCTTT; j_gene: TRBJ1-1; d_gene: TRBD1; abundance: NA; v_gene: TRBV4-2
CDR3aa: CSGLGMGGYTF; CDR3nt: TGCAGTGGGCTAGGGATGGGTGGCTACACCTTC; j_gene: TRBJ1-2; d_gene: NA; abundance: few; v_gene: TRBV20-1
CDR3aa: CASRASYNEQFF; CDR3nt: TGTGCCAGCAGGGCGAGTTACAATGAGCAGTTCTTC; j_gene: TRBJ2-1; d_gene: NA; abundance: NA; v_gene: TRBV2
CDR3aa: CASSSSWTSGTQETQYF; CDR3nt: TGTGCCAGCAGTTCCTCCTGGACTAGCGGAACCCAAGAGACCCAGTACTTC; j_gene: TRBJ2-5; d_gene: TRBD2; abundance: NA; v_gene: TRBV6-2/TRBV6-3
CDR3aa: CASSLGWDSNQPQHF; CDR3nt: TGTGCCAGCAGTTTGGGTTGGGATAGCAATCAGCCCCAGCATTTT; j_gene: TRBJ1-5; d_gene: NA; abundance: few; v_gene: TRBV12-3/TRBV12-4
CDR3aa: CASRTRTGRSTGELFF; CDR3nt: TGTGCCAGCAGAACCAGGACAGGAAGGTCAACCGGGGAGCTGTTTTTT; j_gene: TRBJ2-2; d_gene: TRBD1; abundance: once; v_gene: TRBV2
CDR3aa: CASSPAPRNYGYTF; CDR3nt: TGTGCCAGCAGCCCGGCCCCCCGGAACTATGGCTACACCTTC; j_gene: TRBJ1-2; d_gene: NA; abundance: many; v_gene: TRBV5-5
CDR3aa: CAISDPPGTGGTDTQYF; CDR3nt: TGTGCCATCAGTGACCCCCCCGGGACAGGGGGCACAGATACGCAGTATTTT; j_gene: TRBJ2-3; d_gene: TRBD1; abundance: few; v_gene: TRBV10-3
CDR3aa: CASSLTPPTAPNYGYTF; CDR3nt: TGTGCCAGCAGCTTAACGCCCCCCACAGCCCCTAACTATGGCTACACCTTC; j_gene: TRBJ1-2; d_gene: NA; abundance: few; v_gene: TRBV7-3
CDR3aa: CASSLEGLAGANEQFF; CDR3nt: TGTGCCAGCAGCTTAGAGGGACTAGCGGGAGCCAATGAGCAGTTCTTC; j_gene: TRBJ2-1; d_gene: TRBD2; abundance: NA; v_gene: TRBV7-2
CDR3aa: CASSYLDTEAFF; CDR3nt: TGTGCCAGCAGTTACTTGGACACTGAAGCTTTCTTT; j_gene: TRBJ1-1; d_gene: NA; abundance: NA; v_gene: TRBV6-2/TRBV6-3
CDR3aa: CASRAEYSNQPQHF; CDR3nt: TGTGCCAGCAGAGCAGAATATAGCAATCAGCCCCAGCATTTT; j_gene: TRBJ1-5; d_gene: NA; abundance: few; v_gene: TRBV28
CDR3aa: CSAKMGTATEAFF; CDR3nt: TGCAGTGCCAAAATGGGGACCGCCACTGAAGCTTTCTTT; j_gene: TRBJ1-1; d_gene: NA; abundance: few; v_gene: TRBV20-1
CDR3aa: CATSEWDRGNTGELFF; CDR3nt: TGTGCCACCAGTGAGTGGGACAGGGGTAACACCGGGGAGCTGTTTTTT; j_gene: TRBJ2-2; d_gene: TRBD1; abundance: few; v_gene: TRBV24-1
CDR3aa: CSARDTGTSWTYEQYF; CDR3nt: TGCAGTGCTAGAGACACCGGGACTAGCTGGACCTACGAGCAGTACTTC; j_gene: TRBJ2-7; d_gene: TRBD2; abundance: many; v_gene: TRBV20-1
CDR3aa: CASSLEYRGVYYGYTF; CDR3nt: TGTGCCAGCAGCTTAGAATACAGGGGGGTATACTATGGCTACACCTTC; j_gene: TRBJ1-2; d_gene: TRBD1; abundance: NA; v_gene: TRBV7-2